Given below is one T cell receptor (beta chain) in context. These data come from a study of blood T cell repertoires in COVID-19. About the study: Samples came from the United States, Italy and Spain, spanning acute and convalescent COVID-19. Sample material is recorded as cDNA or gDNA derived from T cells, B-cell-depleted T cells, or PBMCs.

From germline, CDR1 is SGHVS and CDR2 FNYEAQ. Losses at the gene ends were 3 bases for V and 3 bases for J; bases not matched to a gene: 0. This CDR3 spans 15 amino acids. Original processing methods: Scientists estimated how many nucleated cells there were by amplifying reference gene primers. Generated by immunoSEQ multiplex PCR, the TCRdb table keeps only in-frame clones and is missing some. V, J and clone size derive from that table, while D and trimming were established from the DNA sequence. The profile covers about 37,000 clones, with around 90% appearing a single time and around 5.7% taken by the ten largest.

Sequencing used peripheral blood. The source of this sequence is a human donor in a cohort sampled during active COVID-19. The chain recombines TRBV7-6 with TRBJ2-3; TRBD2 agrees at 13 bases. Here the CDR3 DNA reads TGTGCCAGCAGCTTGGGACTAGCGGGAACAGATACGCAGTATTTT. Its translation is CASSLGLAGTDTQYF.